These 18 T cell receptor beta chains share one sample of origin, sequenced in a study of T cell responses to AZD1222 COVID-19 vaccine. Sequencing used immunoSEQ multiplex PCR; TCRdb keeps in-frame clones, though not all of them. This sample has 95,000 to 150,000 clones, with about 90% found just once. Sequencing used peripheral blood, obtained on day 0 of AZD1222 vaccination. The source of these receptors is an adult in good health.

The chain employs TRBV2 and TRBJ1-1; 8 bases align to TRBD1. The CDR3 is made up of 19 amino acids. The J segment lost 0 bases and the V segment lost 8 bases, leaving 20 bases of the junction unmatched. The germline V gene encodes CDR1 SNHLY and CDR2 FYNNEI. CDR3 nucleotide sequence: TGTGCCAGCGGGTTATCTCCAGGGGGCGATACTAAGATGAACACTGAAGCTTTCTTT. It encodes CASGLSPGGDTKMNTEAFF.

The chain joins TRBV7-2 to TRBJ1-2; no definite D call. The V gene lost 5 bases and the J gene lost 8 bases, with 18 bases spanning the gap. Germline assignment: CDR1 SGHTA and CDR2 FQGNSA. The CDR3 loop spans 14 amino acids. The CDR3 DNA reads TGTGCCAGCAGCGCCACAGCGAACTATGGCGGCTACACCTTC. This encodes CASSATANYGGYTF.

J is TRBJ2-1 and V is TRBV11-3; D may be TRBD2 (7 bases). V was clipped by 6 bases and J by 7 bases, with 13 bases between them. There are 13 residues in the CDR3. Germline V gene sequence: CDR1 SGHNT, CDR2 YENEEA. The DNA of the CDR3 is TGTGCCAGCAGTCAACGGGGGGCGAATGAGCAGTTCTTC. Its protein product is CASSQRGANEQFF.

The chain links TRBV28 to TRBJ1-6; D is uncertain. V was pared by 7 bases and J by 8 bases, with 12 bases between. This CDR3 has 13 amino acids. Germline V gene data show CDR1 as MDHEN and CDR2 as SYDVKM. This CDR3 reads CASTPAEDSPLHF. CDR3 bases: TGTGCCAGCACCCCCGCAGAGGATTCACCCCTCCACTTT.

V usage is TRBV27 and J usage is TRBJ1-2; D is unresolved. Germline values: CDR1 MNHEY, CDR2 SMNVEV (reference sequence). V lost 4 bases and J lost 8, with 14 bases in between. This CDR3 has 13 amino acids. CDR3 sequence reads: CASSSPGPWGYTF. In DNA, the CDR3 is TGTGCCAGCAGTTCCCCCGGGCCCTGGGGCTACACCTTC.

The chain is built from TRBV6-5 and TRBJ2-7; weak D call: TRBD1 (5 bases). Between the trimmed V and J ends, which lost 2 bases and 0 bases, there was a span of 11 bases. The germline gives CDR1 MNHEY, CDR2 SVGAGI. CDR3 length: 15 residues. The CDR3 region has the DNA TGTGCCAGCAGTTACGGGGCATCAATCTCCTACGAGCAGTACTTC. Translated, it gives CASSYGASISYEQYF.

The V and J genes are TRBV5-4 and TRBJ1-2; D is undetermined. Germline lookup yields CDR1 SGHNT and CDR2 YYREEE (reference sequence). The length of the CDR3 is 14 residues. With 7 bases removed from V and 3 bases from J, the gap between germline ends came to 16 bases. The CDR3 here is CASQSGLGDYGYTF. The CDR3 DNA follows: TGTGCCAGCCAGTCGGGCCTCGGGGACTATGGCTACACCTTC.

The V call is TRBV21-1, the J call TRBJ1-1; the table assigns TRBD1, which was not confirmed against the DNA. TRBV21-1 is a pseudogene segment. The CDR3 totals 11 residues. CDR3: CASRVAQRAFF. CDR3 coding DNA: TGTGCCAGCAGGGTGGCACAGAGAGCTTTCTTT.

V and J are TRBV3-1 (or the pseudogene TRBV3-2) and TRBJ2-6; D call uncertain. The germline V gene has CDR1 LGHDT and CDR2 YNNKEL (reference sequence). Trimming left V 3 bases short and J 4 bases short, with 13 bases between. CDR3 size: 16 residues. This CDR3 is CASSQRFTLGANVLTF. The CDR3 coding sequence is TGTGCCAGCAGCCAGCGCTTCACATTGGGGGCCAACGTCCTGACTTTC.

The rearrangement uses TRBV7-9 and TRBJ1-1; D possibly corresponds to TRBD1 (6 bases). There are 14 residues in the CDR3. V gave up 5 bases and J gave up 2 bases, with 12 bases separating them. CDR1 is SEHNR and CDR2 is FQNEAQ in the germline V gene (reference sequence). The CDR3 region has the DNA TGTGCCAGCAGCCAAGGGACATCCAACACTGAAGCTTTCTTT. It is translated as CASSQGTSNTEAFF.

This sequence joins TRBV11-3 and TRBJ1-3, with TRBD1 identical over 9 bases. Per germline, CDR1 SGHNT and CDR2 YENEEA. Trimming cost V 4 bases and J 0 bases; bases outside gene matches: 4. There are 16 residues in the CDR3. CDR3 region: CASSSEQGASGNTIYF. The CDR3 DNA reads TGTGCCAGCAGCTCCGAACAGGGGGCCTCTGGAAACACCATATATTTT.

The rearrangement joins TRBV3-1 (or the pseudogene TRBV3-2) to TRBJ1-2; TRBD1 aligns across 11 bases. V lost 4 bases to trimming and J lost 5 bases; unmatched junction nucleotides: 9. The CDR3 extends over 16 amino acids. Germline V gives CDR1 LGHDT, CDR2 YNNKEL (reference sequence). CDR3 in amino acids: CASSPRTGGGLYGYTF. The CDR3 DNA reads as TGTGCCAGCAGCCCGAGGACAGGGGGCGGTCTGTATGGCTACACCTTC.

This chain connects TRBV5-6 to TRBJ2-7; D is unclear. This CDR3 contains 14 residues. Germline V gene lookup returns CDR1 SGHDT and CDR2 YYEEEE. Between the trimmed V and J ends, which lost 5 bases and 7 bases, there was a span of 19 bases. The CDR3 DNA reads as TGTGCCAGCAGGATGAGAGTGGATTTCAGGGAGCAGTACTTC. Its translation: CASRMRVDFREQYF.

The gene calls are TRBV11-2 and TRBJ1-2; 7 positions agree with TRBD1. The J segment lost 8 bases and the V segment lost 5 bases, leaving 11 bases of the junction unmatched. Looked up from germline, CDR1 is SGHAT and CDR2 is FQNNGV. The CDR3 totals 14 residues. The CDR3 nucleotides read TGTGCCAGCAGCGCGACAGGGAAGGGCCTGGGCTACACCTTC. Translating it yields CASSATGKGLGYTF.

This chain uses TRBV3-1 (or the pseudogene TRBV3-2) with TRBJ1-4, with D hard to call. Trimming pared 4 bases from V and 4 bases from J, leaving 7 bases between. The CDR3 runs 13 residues. In germline, CDR1 is LGHDT, CDR2 YNNKEL (reference sequence). As DNA, the CDR3 is TGTGCCAGCAGCCCGAGGGTTAATGAAAAACTGTTTTTT. This codes for CASSPRVNEKLFF.

The V call is TRBV4-2, the J call TRBJ2-3; 11 nucleotides align to TRBD2. This CDR3 is 16 amino acids long. CDR1 and CDR2 from the germline V gene are LGHNA and YNFKEQ. V trimming: 4 bases; J trimming: 3 bases; junction bases outside the gene matches: 6. CDR3 sequence reads: CASSPQTSGETDTQYF. The CDR3 nucleotides read TGTGCCAGCAGCCCCCAGACTAGCGGGGAGACAGATACGCAGTATTTT.

J is TRBJ1-1 and V is TRBV4-3; unclear D gene. Germline values: CDR1 LGHNA, CDR2 YSLEER. The V gene lost 0 bases and the J gene lost 2 bases, with 16 bases spanning the gap. CDR3 length: 17 amino acids. The CDR3 DNA reads as TGCGCCAGCAGCCAAGAGTCTATCGCCGAAGGAAACACTGAAGCTTTCTTT. It specifies CASSQESIAEGNTEAFF.

The chain employs TRBV10-3 and TRBJ1-6, with a tentative D call TRBD1 (6 bases). The germline V and J ends were trimmed by 2 bases and 6 bases, with 14 bases remaining between them. Germline assignment: CDR1 ENHRY and CDR2 SYGVKD. The CDR3 covers 16 residues. Written as DNA, the CDR3 is TGTGCCATCAGTGAGCCGGTGGGGGCAGGTAATTCACCCCTCCACTTT. Amino acid sequence: CAISEPVGAGNSPLHF.